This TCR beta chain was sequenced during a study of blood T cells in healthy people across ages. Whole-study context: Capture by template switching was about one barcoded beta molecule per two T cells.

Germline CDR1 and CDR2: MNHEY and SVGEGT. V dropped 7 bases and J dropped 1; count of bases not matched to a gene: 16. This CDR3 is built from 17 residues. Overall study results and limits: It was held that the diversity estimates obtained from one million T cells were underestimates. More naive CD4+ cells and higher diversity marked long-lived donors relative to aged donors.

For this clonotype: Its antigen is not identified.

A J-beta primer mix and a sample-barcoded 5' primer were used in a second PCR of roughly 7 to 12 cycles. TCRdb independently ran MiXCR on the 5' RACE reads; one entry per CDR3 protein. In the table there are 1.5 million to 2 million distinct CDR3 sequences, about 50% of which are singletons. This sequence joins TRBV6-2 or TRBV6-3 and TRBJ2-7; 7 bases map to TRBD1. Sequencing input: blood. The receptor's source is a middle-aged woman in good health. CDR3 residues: CASTDILWTGKSYEQYF. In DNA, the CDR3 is TGTGCCAGCACCGATATTCTGTGGACAGGTAAATCCTACGAGCAGTACTTC.